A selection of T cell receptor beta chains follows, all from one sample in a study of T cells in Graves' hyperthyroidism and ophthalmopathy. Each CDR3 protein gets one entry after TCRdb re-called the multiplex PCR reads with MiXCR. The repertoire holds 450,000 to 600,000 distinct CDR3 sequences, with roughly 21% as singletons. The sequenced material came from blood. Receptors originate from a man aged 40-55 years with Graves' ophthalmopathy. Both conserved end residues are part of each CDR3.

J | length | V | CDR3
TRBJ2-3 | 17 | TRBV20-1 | CSARDRRQGWSTDTQYF
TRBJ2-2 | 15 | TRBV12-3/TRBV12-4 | CASIRGGTNTGELFF
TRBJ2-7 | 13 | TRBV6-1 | CASSYGRGYEQYF
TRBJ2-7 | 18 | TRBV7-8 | CASSRTLRQGSMTYEQYF
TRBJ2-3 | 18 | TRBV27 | CASSSLAGLAALTDTQYF
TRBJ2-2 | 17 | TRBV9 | CASSPYPGTGFPGELFF
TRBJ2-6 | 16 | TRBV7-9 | CASSAPNGRGANVLTF
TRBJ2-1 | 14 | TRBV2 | CASSDGDTYNEQFF
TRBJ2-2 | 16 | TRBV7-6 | CASSDRLGTNTGELFF
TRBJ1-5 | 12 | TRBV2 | CASSEGHQPQHF
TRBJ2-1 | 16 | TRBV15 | CATSRDGAGVGNEQFF
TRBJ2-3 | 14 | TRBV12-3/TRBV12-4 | CASSLSGGTDTQYF
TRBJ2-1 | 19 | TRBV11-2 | CASGYPPTGTSGGLVEQFF
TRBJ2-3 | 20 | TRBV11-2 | CASGYPPTGTSGDPTDTQYF
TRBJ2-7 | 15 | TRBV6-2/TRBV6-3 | CASSVTSDSVYEQYF
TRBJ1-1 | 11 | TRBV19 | CASKRDTEAFF
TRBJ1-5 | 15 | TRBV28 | CASSKQRAGGQPQHF
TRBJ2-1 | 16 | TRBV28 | CASSSGGLAGVHEQFF
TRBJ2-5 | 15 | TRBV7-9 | CASSLLAGSQETQYF
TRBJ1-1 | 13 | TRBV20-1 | CSVRPGGQAEAFF
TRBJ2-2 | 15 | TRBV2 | CASSVAGPNTGELFF
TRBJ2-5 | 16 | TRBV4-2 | CASSQGQGTVVETQYF
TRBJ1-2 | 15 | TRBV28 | CATSRDRGANYGYTF
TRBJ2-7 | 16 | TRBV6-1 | CASSDRTDPYSYEQYF
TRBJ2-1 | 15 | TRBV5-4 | CASLPGGSSYNEQFF
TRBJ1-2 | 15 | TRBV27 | CASSWTGGTPYGYTF
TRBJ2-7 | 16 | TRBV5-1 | CASSLAAGGGSYEQYF
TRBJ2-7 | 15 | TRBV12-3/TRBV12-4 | CASSPLGTENSEQYF
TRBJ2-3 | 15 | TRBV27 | CASSLEGKGTDTQYF
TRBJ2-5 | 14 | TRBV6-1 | CASSPRVPKETQYF
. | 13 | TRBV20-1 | CSAREGGRNEQYF
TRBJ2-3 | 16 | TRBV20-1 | CSASQVASGSLDAQYF
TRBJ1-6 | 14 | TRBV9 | CASSVWQENSPLHF
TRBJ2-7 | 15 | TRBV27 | CASSLVGGVDYEQYF
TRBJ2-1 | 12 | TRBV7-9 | CASSFKWNEQFF
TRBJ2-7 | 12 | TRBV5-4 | CARSGHPYEQYF
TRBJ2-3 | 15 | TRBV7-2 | CASSSPSRGTDTQYF
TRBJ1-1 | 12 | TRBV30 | CAWGPKNTEAFF
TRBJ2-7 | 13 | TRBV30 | CAWGGSGTYEQYF
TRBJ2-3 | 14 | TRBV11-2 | CASSYRRGTDTQYF
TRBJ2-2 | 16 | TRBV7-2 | CASSLENRGYTGELFF
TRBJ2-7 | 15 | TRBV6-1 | CASSFDRTFSYEQYF
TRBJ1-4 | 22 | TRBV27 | CASSVPQGTGNLVVREYEKLFF
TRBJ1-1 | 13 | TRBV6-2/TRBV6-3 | CASKFGSETEAFF
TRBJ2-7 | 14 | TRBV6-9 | CASSYRTTTYEQYF
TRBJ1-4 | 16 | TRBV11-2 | CASSFDDRGTNEKLFF
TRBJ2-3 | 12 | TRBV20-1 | CSALPGEDTQYF
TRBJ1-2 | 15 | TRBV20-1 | CSASRDRGLGYGYTF
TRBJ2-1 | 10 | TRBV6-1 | CASTFNEQFF
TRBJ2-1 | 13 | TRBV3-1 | CASSRAPWNEQFF
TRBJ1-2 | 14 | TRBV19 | CASTPNLQNYGYTF
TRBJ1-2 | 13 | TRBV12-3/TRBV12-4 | CATKRSGADGYTF
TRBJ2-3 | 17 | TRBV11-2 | CASNEGTRLDVTDTQYF
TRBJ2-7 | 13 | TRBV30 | CACHTGGSYEQYF
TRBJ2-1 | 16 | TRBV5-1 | CASSLGGEFSYNEQFF
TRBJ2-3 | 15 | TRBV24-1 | CATSDRSRGADTQYF
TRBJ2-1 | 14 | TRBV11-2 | CASSYLGGYNEQFF
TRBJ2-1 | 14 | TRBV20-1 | CSALDSAGPNEQFF
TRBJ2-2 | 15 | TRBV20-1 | CSAREAIPNTGELFF
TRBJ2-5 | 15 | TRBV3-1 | CASSQRWAGGETQYF